A single sample gave rise to the 28 T cell receptor delta chains below, sequenced in a study of Vδ1+ human thymocytes. These receptors are not linked to any known antigen. RNA was extracted from the cells and then reverse transcribed. Multiplex PCR used pooled V-gene forward primers and a constant-region reverse primer to amplify CDR3s. TCRdb re-called the multiplex PCR reads via CATT. The repertoire holds 54,000 or so delta-chain clones, with around a sixth as singletons. Study-level points and caveats: Thymic TRG and TRD repertoires appeared highly polyclonal.

The sequenced sample consisted of Vdelta1+ gamma-delta thymocytes from the thymus. Documented subset: FACS-sorted CD3+ TCRalphabeta- TCRVdelta1+ TCRVdelta2- thymocytes. Receptors were obtained from a boy in the first two years of life who had congenital heart surgery.

The chain uses TRDV1 and TRDJ1, with 8 bases aligning to TRDD3. The germline gives CDR1 TSWWSYY, CDR2 QGS. V trimming: 0 bases; J trimming: 4 bases; junction bases outside the gene matches: 22. This CDR3 has 21 residues. CDR3 amino acids: CALGELRGVGIPSGRYDKLIF. In DNA form, the CDR3 reads TGTGCTCTTGGGGAACTGAGGGGAGTGGGGATACCTTCCGGTCGGTACGATAAACTCATCTTT.

The chain employs TRDV1 and TRDJ1, with 11 bases that match TRDD3. The CDR3 has 20 amino acids. The V segment lost 5 bases and the J segment 3 bases; nucleotides outside the gene matches: 20. CDR1 is TSWWSYY, CDR2 QGS, per germline. CDR3 DNA: TGTGCTCTTGGGCCCTCAATGATCCTGAGCTTGGGGGATACGGCCGATAAACTCATCTTT. This codes for CALGPSMILSLGDTADKLIF.

This clone was counted between two and nine times. The J gene is TRDJ3, the V gene TRDV2, with D hard to call. The V end was cut by 0 bases, the J end by 0 bases, with 20 bases between. The CDR3 covers 21 residues. Germline CDR1 reads GEAIGNYY; CDR2 reads EKD. This chain's CDR3 is CACDTGLPRIVSSWDTRQMFF. The CDR3 DNA is TGTGCCTGTGACACCGGACTCCCTCGTATCGTCAGCTCCTGGGACACCCGACAGATGTTTTTC.

V usage is TRDV1 and J usage is TRDJ1, with TRDD3 matching 8 bases. The CDR3 has 19 amino acids. Germline V gene data show CDR1 as TSWWSYY and CDR2 as QGS. The J segment lost 4 bases and the V segment lost 5 bases, leaving 21 bases of the junction unmatched. CDR3 bases: TGTGCTCTTGGGAGGGGGCCTTCGTACTGGGGGCCACGTGGCGATAAACTCATCTTT. Protein: CALGRGPSYWGPRGDKLIF.

This clone came up a few times. The chain joins TRDV1 to TRDJ1, with D tentatively TRDD3 (5 bases). The CDR3 covers 16 residues. Germline values: CDR1 TSWWSYY, CDR2 QGS. V was clipped by 1 base and J by 2 bases, with 14 bases between them. This CDR3 reads CALGERKRWGTDKLIF. CDR3 sequence (DNA): TGTGCTCTTGGGGAACGAAAACGGTGGGGAACCGATAAACTCATCTTT.

V usage is TRDV2 and J usage is TRDJ1, with TRDD3 matching over 10 bases. This CDR3 spans 16 amino acids. The germline gives CDR1 GEAIGNYY, CDR2 EKD. Losses at the gene ends were 8 bases for V and 1 base for J; bases not matched to a gene: 12. CDR3 region: CAFDTSGGYLTDKLIF. CDR3 in DNA: TGTGCCTTCGACACCAGTGGGGGATACCTCACCGATAAACTCATCTTT.

The chain couples TRDV1 to TRDJ1; TRDD3 matches at 7 bases. The CDR3 is made up of 18 amino acids. Germline CDR1 and CDR2: TSWWSYY and QGS. V dropped 5 bases and J dropped 0; count of bases not matched to a gene: 15. The CDR3 bases are TGTGCTCTTGGGCCCTACCTATTACTGGGGAGGAACACCGATAAACTCATCTTT. Its translation is CALGPYLLLGRNTDKLIF.

This chain joins TRDV2 and TRDJ1; 10 positions agree with TRDD3. CDR1 and CDR2 (germline): GEAIGNYY, EKD. CDR3 length equals 17 residues. The J segment lost 1 base and the V segment lost 3 bases, leaving 10 bases of the junction unmatched. This CDR3 reads CACDFGGGYRPTDKLIF. The CDR3 coding sequence is TGTGCCTGTGACTTTGGTGGGGGATACCGTCCCACCGATAAACTCATCTTT.

The rearrangement uses TRDV1 and TRDJ1; 13 bases agree with TRDD3. This CDR3 comprises 21 residues. The V gene's germline CDR1 is TSWWSYY and CDR2 QGS. The trim removed 2 bases at V and 0 bases at J, leaving 15 bases unmatched. In nucleotides, the CDR3 is TGTGCTCTTGGGGAATTCGCCCCTACTGGGGGATACGCGCTATACACCGATAAACTCATCTTT. This gives the protein CALGEFAPTGGYALYTDKLIF.

This clone appeared a few times. The chain has TRDV1 and TRDJ1; D may be TRDD2 (6 bases). Germline CDR1 reads TSWWSYY; CDR2 reads QGS. The CDR3 is made up of 24 amino acids. The ends were cut back, 0 bases at V and 4 bases at J, with 39 bases in the middle. The CDR3 loop is CALGELRSSSLSPLFQVRLDKLIF. CDR3 coding DNA: TGTGCTCTTGGGGAACTAAGGTCTTCCTCTTTAAGTCCGCTCTTTCAAGTCCGCCTCGATAAACTCATCTTT.

The chain joins TRDV1 to TRDJ1, with a weak D call TRDD2 (6 bases). This CDR3 comprises 16 residues. Germline CDR1 is TSWWSYY and CDR2 is QGS. The V end lost 4 bases, the J end lost 0 bases, and 15 bases lay between the germline ends. CDR3 amino acids: CALGVNFLLYTDKLIF. For the CDR3, the DNA is TGTGCTCTTGGGGTTAACTTCCTCTTATACACCGATAAACTCATCTTT.

Only a few counts were recorded for this clone. This sequence joins TRDV1 and TRDJ1; 12 positions agree with TRDD3. CDR1 is TSWWSYY, CDR2 QGS, per germline. This CDR3 contains 18 residues. V shed 2 bases, J shed 7 bases, and the junction held 14 bases outside the gene matches. CDR3 sequence: CALGELAFLHWGIPKLIF. In DNA, the CDR3 is TGTGCTCTTGGGGAATTGGCCTTCCTACACTGGGGGATACCTAAACTCATCTTT.

The V call is TRDV1, the J call TRDJ1; TRDD3 aligns across 8 bases. The germline V gene encodes CDR1 TSWWSYY and CDR2 QGS. The CDR3 extends over 15 amino acids. V trimming: 0 bases; J trimming: 9 bases; junction bases outside the gene matches: 9. CDR3 coding DNA: TGTGCTCTTGGGGAACTACTTTACTGGGGGCAGGAACTCATCTTT. It yields the protein CALGELLYWGQELIF.

This clone was seen a few times. The rearrangement uses TRDV1 and TRDJ1; D ambiguous. The CDR3 consists of 16 residues. V was clipped by 6 bases and J by 0 bases, with 17 bases between them. The V gene's germline CDR1 is TSWWSYY and CDR2 QGS. CDR3 in amino acids: CALGRRTLVYTDKLIF. The DNA of the CDR3 is TGTGCTCTTGGCAGAAGAACCTTAGTGTACACCGATAAACTCATCTTT.

This clone has just a few counts. V and J are TRAV29/DV5 and TRDJ1; 13 bases map to TRDD3. J gave up 0 bases and V 1 base, and 15 bases lay outside the gene matches. CDR3 length equals 20 residues. The germline V gene encodes CDR1 NSMFDY and CDR2 ISSIKDK. Here the CDR3 reads CAASFLRVLGDTGDTDKLIF. The CDR3 nucleotides read TGTGCAGCAAGCTTCCTACGCGTACTGGGGGATACGGGGGACACCGATAAACTCATCTTT.

V gene TRDV1 combines with J gene TRDJ1, with 8 bases fitting TRDD2. The CDR3 spans 17 residues. Per germline, CDR1 TSWWSYY and CDR2 QGS. Unmatched junction bases numbered 15, after V lost 6 bases and J lost 3 bases. CDR3 in amino acids: CALGHSSYGPPSDKLIF. The CDR3 region has the DNA TGTGCTCTTGGTCACTCTTCCTACGGTCCTCCTTCCGATAAACTCATCTTT.

The rearrangement links TRDV1 to TRDJ1, with TRDD3 matching 8 bases. In germline, CDR1 is TSWWSYY, CDR2 QGS. Trimming took 1 base from V and 0 from J; bases not matched to a gene: 16. The CDR3 contains 20 residues. The CDR3 is CALGEPSPHWGSGYTDKLIF. The CDR3 nucleotides are TGTGCTCTTGGGGAACCTTCCCCACACTGGGGGTCGGGTTACACCGATAAACTCATCTTT.

The chain combines TRDV1 with TRDJ1, with D perhaps matching TRDD3 (5 bases). CDR3 length: 14 residues. Germline V gives CDR1 TSWWSYY, CDR2 QGS. V gave up 4 bases and J gave up 1 base, with 10 bases separating them. CDR3 coding DNA: TGTGCTCTTGGGGGGGGAGATCCCACCGATAAACTCATCTTT. This gives the protein CALGGGDPTDKLIF.

Remarks on this clone: Since a much larger clone is just one base distant, this may be a read error. This chain joins TRDV2 and TRDJ1, with D uncertain. Deletions cut 0 bases from V and 4 bases from J, with 8 bases between. The CDR3 covers 13 residues. Germline CDR1 reads GEAIGNYY; CDR2 reads EKD. The CDR3 reads CACDTDYDDKLIF. The CDR3 bases are TGTGCCTGTGACACCGACTATGACGATAAACTCATCTTT.

The table lists this clone with a few counts. The chain couples TRDV1 to TRDJ1; 9 bases agree with TRDD3. Germline CDR1 is TSWWSYY and CDR2 is QGS. The CDR3 totals 20 residues. With V trimmed by 0 bases and J by 2 bases, 16 bases remained unmatched. In DNA form, the CDR3 reads TGTGCTCTTGGGGAACTAACGTACTGGGGGAAGGCCAGAGGGACCGATAAACTCATCTTT. Amino acids: CALGELTYWGKARGTDKLIF.

This chain links TRDV1 with TRDJ1; possibly TRDD3 for D (5 bases). V was trimmed by 2 bases and J by 11 bases, leaving 15 bases between them. This CDR3 comprises 13 residues. CDR1 TSWWSYY and CDR2 QGS come from the germline V gene. DNA for the CDR3: TGTGCTCTTGGGGAATTCGGTCAGGGGAGTCTCATCTTT. Its protein is CALGEFGQGSLIF.

The rearrangement uses TRDV1 and TRDJ1, with 8 bases aligning to TRDD3. The V segment lost 4 bases and the J segment 0 bases; nucleotides outside the gene matches: 31. The CDR3 sequence is 24 residues long. Germline loops: CDR1 TSWWSYY, CDR2 QGS. In DNA form, the CDR3 reads TGTGCTCTTGGGGGACCTGCCTTGCCCACGTACTGGGGGGCCGAGCTCCCTTACACCGATAAACTCATCTTT. Translation: CALGGPALPTYWGAELPYTDKLIF.

This clone was seen a few times. The V and J genes are TRDV1 and TRDJ1; TRDD3 matches 7 bases. This CDR3 has 17 residues. With 4 bases clipped from V and 0 bases from J, the junction kept 11 bases outside the gene matches. CDR1 and CDR2 (germline): TSWWSYY, QGS. The CDR3 loop is CALGVRPYWGHTDKLIF. In DNA form, the CDR3 reads TGTGCTCTTGGGGTACGACCGTACTGGGGACACACCGATAAACTCATCTTT.

This clone was seen only a few times. This sequence joins TRDV1 and TRDJ1, with 7 bases identical to TRDD3. There are 19 residues in the CDR3. Trimming at V came to 9 bases and at J to 0 bases, leaving 22 bases not matched to a gene. Germline-derived CDR1 and CDR2 are TSWWSYY and QGS. The DNA for the CDR3 is TGTGCTCTGGCTAGTGAGGGGGATCGAATTCTTTCGTACACCGATAAACTCATCTTT. Translating it yields CALASEGDRILSYTDKLIF.

The gene calls are TRDV1 and TRDJ1; 9 bases are a match to TRDD2. V shed 3 bases and J 0 bases; nucleotides not matched to a gene: 8. The CDR3 length is 17 residues. Per the germline V gene, CDR1 is TSWWSYY and CDR2 is QGS. The CDR3 sequence is CALGDLPTRIHTDKLIF. CDR3 DNA: TGTGCTCTTGGGGACCTTCCTACGAGGATACACACCGATAAACTCATCTTT.

The chain recombines TRDV1 with TRDJ1, with TRDD3 identical over 11 bases. V gave up 1 base and J gave up 3 bases; unmatched junction bases: 19. The CDR3 contains 21 residues. Germline CDR1 is TSWWSYY and CDR2 is QGS. In nucleotides, the CDR3 is TGTGCTCTTGGGGAACCTCGGGAATCGTACTGGGGGATAAACGCCCCCGATAAACTCATCTTT. It specifies CALGEPRESYWGINAPDKLIF.

In regard to this clone: One junction end does not reproduce the germline sequence, and a read error may be involved. Different DNA sequences within this sample yield the same CDR3. The gene calls are TRDV1 and TRDJ1, with 11 bases lining up with TRDD3. Germline V gene data show CDR1 as TSWWSYY and CDR2 as QGS. This CDR3 has 18 amino acids. The CDR3 sequence: CALGELLFVGDTPDKLIF. CDR3 bases: TGTGCCCTTGGGGAACTATTGTTCGTGGGGGATACGCCCGATAAACTCATCTTT.

This clone was detected only a few times. The genes are TRDV1 and TRDJ1, with 13 bases lining up with TRDD3. The germline gives CDR1 TSWWSYY, CDR2 QGS. The ends lost 5 bases at V and 7 bases at J; junction bases unmatched: 16. The CDR3 spans 18 residues. The DNA for the CDR3 is TGTGCTCTTGGGCCTTCCTCCCCGTACTGGGGGATACGCCTTAAACTCATCTTT. It encodes CALGPSSPYWGIRLKLIF.